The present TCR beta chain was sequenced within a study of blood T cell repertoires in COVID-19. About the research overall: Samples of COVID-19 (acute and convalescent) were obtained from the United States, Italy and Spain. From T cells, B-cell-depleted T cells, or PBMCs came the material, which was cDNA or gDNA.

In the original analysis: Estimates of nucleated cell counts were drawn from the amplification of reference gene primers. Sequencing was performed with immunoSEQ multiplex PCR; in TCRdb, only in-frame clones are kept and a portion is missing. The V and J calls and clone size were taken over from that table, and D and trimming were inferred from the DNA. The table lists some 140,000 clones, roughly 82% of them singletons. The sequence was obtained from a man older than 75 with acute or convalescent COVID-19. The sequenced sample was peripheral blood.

The CDR3 sequence is CASRESSGGVQETQYF. The CDR3 nucleotides are TGTGCCAGCAGGGAGTCTAGCGGGGGGGTACAAGAGACCCAGTACTTC. This chain uses TRBV2 with TRBJ2-5; 12 bases are a match to TRBD2. CDR1 SNHLY and CDR2 FYNNEI come from the germline V gene. There are 16 residues in the CDR3. V lost 6 bases, J lost 2 bases, and 7 bases stayed unmatched.